The 6 T cell receptor beta chains below all came from one sample that was sequenced in a study of blood T cell repertoires in COVID-19. Profiled with immunoSEQ multiplex PCR; TCRdb holds only in-frame clones, not every one. Of approximately 210,000 clones listed, roughly nine tenths were seen once; the top ten hold roughly 0.69%. Sequenced material: peripheral blood. These receptors were collected from a man between 35 and 55 years old with acute or convalescent COVID-19.

The chain is built from TRBV19 and TRBJ2-1, with D perhaps matching TRBD2 (7 bases). Trimming removed 0 bases from V and 0 bases from J, with 21 bases in between. The CDR3 consists of 20 residues. The germline CDR1 and CDR2 sequences are LNHDA and SQIVND (reference sequence). The CDR3 coding sequence is TGTGCCAGTAGTATAGAGTTGGCGGGGGCCGTGATAAGCTCCTACAATGAGCAGTTCTTC. Protein product: CASSIELAGAVISSYNEQFF. The whole variable domain, filled in from reference TRBV19 and TRBJ2-1, reads DGGITQSPKYLFRKEGQNVTLSCEQNLNHDAMYWYRQDPGQGLRLIYYSQIVNDFQKGDIAEGYSVSREKKESFPLTVTSAQKNPTAFYLCASSIELAGAVISSYNEQFFGPGTRLTVL.

In the case of this clone: In the same sample, other DNA sequences code for this CDR3. The J gene is TRBJ2-2, the V gene TRBV6-4; the D is unclear. Trimming took 3 bases from V and 3 from J, leaving 5 bases between them. There are 13 residues in the CDR3. Germline values: CDR1 MRHNA, CDR2 SNTAGT. As DNA, the CDR3 is TGTGCCAGCAGTGATAGTGACACCGGGGAGCTGTTTTTT. As protein: CASSDSDTGELFF.

The chain uses TRBV6-5 and TRBJ2-5; maybe TRBD2 (6 bases). This CDR3 is built from 12 residues. The germline gives CDR1 MNHEY, CDR2 SVGAGI. The CDR3 loop reads CATGRNQETQYF. Written as DNA, the CDR3 is TGTGCTACTGGGAGGAACCAAGAGACCCAGTACTTC.

The rearrangement links TRBV18 to TRBJ2-7; 9 bases match TRBD2. The CDR3 runs to 17 residues. The V segment lost 4 bases and the J segment 2 bases; nucleotides outside the gene matches: 12. Germline loops: CDR1 KGHSH, CDR2 LQKENI. The CDR3 coding sequence is TGTGCCAGCTCACATTCGAGGGCTAGCGGGGTTCCCTACGAGCAGTACTTC. It codes for CASSHSRASGVPYEQYF.

The chain couples TRBV7-2 to TRBJ1-5; 8 bases agree with TRBD1. With V trimmed by 0 bases and J by 7 bases, 17 bases remained unmatched. CDR3 length: 19 amino acids. CDR1 and CDR2 (germline): SGHTA, FQGNSA. The CDR3 sequence is CASSLATYIETGVGQPQHF. The CDR3 bases are TGTGCCAGCAGCTTAGCGACCTATATAGAGACAGGGGTAGGGCAGCCCCAGCATTTT.

The chain employs TRBV11-2 and TRBJ2-2; 8 bases map to TRBD1. V dropped 3 bases and J dropped 8; count of bases not matched to a gene: 8. This CDR3 region has 15 residues. Germline CDR1 and CDR2: SGHAT and FQNNGV. The CDR3 bases are TGTGCCAGCAGCTTCCCGGGACAGGCATTTGGGGAGCTGTTTTTT. Its protein is CASSFPGQAFGELFF. Supplemented by reference TRBV11-2 and TRBJ2-2, the full variable domain reads EAGVAQSPRYKIIEKRQSVAFWCNPISGHATLYWYQQILGQGPKLLIQFQNNGVVDDSQLPKDRFSAERLKGVDSTLKIQPAKLEDSAVYLCASSFPGQAFGELFFGEGSRLTVL.